This T cell receptor beta chain was documented in a study of T cell repertoires in cytomegalovirus infection. Study at large: Evidence of both CMV infection and a matching HLA type came from public TCR beta signatures. General observations from the study: Carriage of CMV together with the relevant HLA was identifiable through cumulative public TCR beta family frequency. Ex vivo, HLA-C-restricted CMV-specific TCR beta clonotypes prevailed over the rest of the response.

TCRdb itself ran the reads through MiXCR, one entry per CDR3 protein. The profile shows hundreds of thousands of distinct CDR3 sequences, 17% of them singletons. This clonotype has a count of ten or more. Antigen: not known. The CDR3 runs to 13 residues. Between the trimmed V and J ends, which lost 6 bases and 5 bases, there was a span of 10 bases. This clonotype originated in a human donor in good health (CMV status not recorded). Some clones in this sample may be carry-over from other donors' samples. Sequencing used PBMCs. This chain connects TRBV12-3 or TRBV12-4 to TRBJ1-4; possible D gene TRBD1, 5 bases. DNA for the CDR3: TGTGCCAGCAGCGGGGGGGTAAATGAAAAACTGTTTTTT. Encoded protein: CASSGGVNEKLFF.